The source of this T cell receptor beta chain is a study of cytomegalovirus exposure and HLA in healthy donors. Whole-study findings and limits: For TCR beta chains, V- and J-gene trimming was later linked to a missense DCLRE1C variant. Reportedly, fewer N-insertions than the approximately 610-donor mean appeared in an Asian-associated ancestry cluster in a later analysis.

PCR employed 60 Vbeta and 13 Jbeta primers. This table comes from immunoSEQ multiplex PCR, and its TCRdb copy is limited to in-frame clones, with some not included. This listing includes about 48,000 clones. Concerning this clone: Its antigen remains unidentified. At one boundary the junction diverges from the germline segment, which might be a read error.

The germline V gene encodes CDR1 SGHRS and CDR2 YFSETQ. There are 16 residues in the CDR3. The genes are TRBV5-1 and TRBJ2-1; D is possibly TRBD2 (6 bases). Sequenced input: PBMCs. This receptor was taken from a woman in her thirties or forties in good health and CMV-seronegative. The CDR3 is CASSLGFGSSDNEQFF. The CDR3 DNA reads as TGCGCCAGCAGTCTTGGGTTCGGGAGCTCCGACAATGAGCAGTTCTTC.